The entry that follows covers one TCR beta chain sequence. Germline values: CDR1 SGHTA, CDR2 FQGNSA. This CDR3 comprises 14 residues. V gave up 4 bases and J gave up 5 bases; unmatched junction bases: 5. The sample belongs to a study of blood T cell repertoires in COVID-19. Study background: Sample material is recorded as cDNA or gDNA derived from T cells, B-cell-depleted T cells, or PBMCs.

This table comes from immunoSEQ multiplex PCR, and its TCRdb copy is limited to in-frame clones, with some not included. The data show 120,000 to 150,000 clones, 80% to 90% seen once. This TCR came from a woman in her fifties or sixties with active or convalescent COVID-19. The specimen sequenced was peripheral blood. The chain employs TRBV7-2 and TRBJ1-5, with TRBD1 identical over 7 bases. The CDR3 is CASSYRGADQPQHF. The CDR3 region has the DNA TGTGCCAGCAGCTACAGGGGCGCGGATCAGCCCCAGCATTTT.